These 28 T cell receptor beta chains were sequenced from one sample in a study of blood T cell repertoires in COVID-19. Sequencing was performed with immunoSEQ multiplex PCR; in TCRdb, only in-frame clones are kept and a portion is missing. The sample carries 250,000 to 300,000 clones, 86% recorded once. The specimen sequenced was peripheral blood. The receptors derive from a man between 18 and 29 years old with active or convalescent COVID-19.

The count of this clone is one. The V gene is TRBV11-2, the J gene TRBJ2-3, with 11 nucleotides matching TRBD1. From germline, CDR1 is SGHAT and CDR2 FQNNGV. CDR3 size: 15 residues. V lost 3 bases and J lost 6; bases outside the gene matches: 5. CDR3 nucleotide sequence: TGTGCCAGCAGCTTGGGGGACAGGGGGGTCGATACGCAGTATTTT. Residues: CASSLGDRGVDTQYF.

The rearrangement uses TRBV6-5 and TRBJ2-1; tentatively, D is TRBD2 (5 bases). CDR1 and CDR2 from the germline V gene are MNHEY and SVGAGI. The length of the CDR3 is 14 residues. V was pared by 4 bases and J by 8 bases, with 15 bases between. The DNA of the CDR3 is TGTGCCAGCAGTTCCGGGCCTGGAGGCGATGAGCAGTTCTTC. Protein: CASSSGPGGDEQFF.

The CDR3 sequence is CASSVGMGRVSYEQYF. CDR3 nucleotides: TGTGCCAGCAGCGTAGGCATGGGGCGTGTCTCCTACGAGCAGTACTTC. This chain links TRBV9 with TRBJ2-7, with a weak D call TRBD1 (5 bases). Germline V CDR1 and CDR2: SGDLS, YYNGEE. V gave up 0 bases and J gave up 0 bases, with 13 bases separating them. CDR3 length: 16 amino acids.

The chain combines TRBV5-8 with TRBJ1-5; D is uncertain. The germline V gene has CDR1 SGHTS and CDR2 YDEGEE. This CDR3 is 15 amino acids long. Deletions cut 5 bases from V and 3 bases from J, with 15 bases between. In DNA, the CDR3 is TGTGCCAGCAGTCTTTTGGCAGTCTCCAATCAGCCCCAGCATTTT. It specifies CASSLLAVSNQPQHF.

The gene calls are TRBV11-3 and TRBJ1-1; no definite D call. The CDR3 is 13 amino acids. Per germline, CDR1 SGHNT and CDR2 YENEEA. The V end was cut by 8 bases, the J end by 1 base, with 11 bases between. The CDR3, as DNA: TGTGCCAGCGCCGGACTGGAGAACACTGAAGCTTTCTTT. This encodes CASAGLENTEAFF.

The V call is TRBV11-2, the J call TRBJ1-2; the match to TRBD1 covers 8 bases. Germline CDR1 SGHAT, CDR2 FQNNGV. This CDR3 is built from 15 residues. Germline trimming cut 5 bases from V and 3 bases from J; bases unmatched to any gene: 8. The chain's CDR3 is CASSARQGTDYGYTF. CDR3 DNA sequence: TGTGCCAGCAGCGCTAGACAGGGGACCGACTATGGCTACACCTTC.

The chain recombines TRBV27 with TRBJ1-2; the D is unclear. Germline CDR1 and CDR2: MNHEY and SMNVEV (reference sequence). V gave up 3 bases and J gave up 4 bases, with 9 bases separating them. The CDR3 length is 13 residues. CDR3 nucleotide sequence: TGTGCCAGCAGTTTGTACGGTACCTATGGCTACACCTTC. Translating gives CASSLYGTYGYTF.

Only a few counts were recorded for this clone. The CDR3 spells CASRMQGAEKLFF. The CDR3 bases are TGTGCCAGCAGAATGCAGGGTGCTGAAAAACTGTTTTTT. The chain combines TRBV27 with TRBJ1-4; TRBD1 is a possible D gene (5 bases). CDR1 MNHEY and CDR2 SMNVEV come from the germline V gene (reference sequence). The CDR3 totals 13 residues. V was cut by 6 bases and J by 7 bases, with 12 bases left in between.

This clone was seen only once. V is TRBV6-6 and J is TRBJ1-1, with 9 bases aligning to TRBD1. CDR3 length equals 14 residues. The V gene's germline CDR1 is MNHNY and CDR2 SVGAGI (reference sequence). V lost 6 bases to trimming and J lost 6 bases; unmatched junction nucleotides: 8. The CDR3 spells CASRPGQGSAEAFF. CDR3 nucleotide sequence: TGTGCCAGCAGGCCCGGACAGGGGAGCGCTGAAGCTTTCTTT.

This rearrangement joins TRBV7-2 to TRBJ2-2; D may be TRBD2 (5 bases). The CDR3 has 18 amino acids. CDR1 and CDR2 (germline): SGHTA, FQGNSA. The ends were cut back, 0 bases at V and 0 bases at J, with 14 bases in the middle. The CDR3 loop is CASSLASVPWANTGELFF. DNA for the CDR3: TGTGCCAGCAGCTTAGCTAGCGTTCCCTGGGCGAACACCGGGGAGCTGTTTTTT.

The V call is TRBV28, the J call TRBJ1-2, with D possibly matching TRBD1 (6 bases). This CDR3 has 13 residues. The V gene's germline CDR1 is MDHEN and CDR2 SYDVKM. Trimming removed 4 bases from V and 8 bases from J, with 14 bases in between. The CDR3 bases are TGTGCCAGCAGTTACGCTAACAGGGAGGGCTACACCTTC. Its protein is CASSYANREGYTF.

The DNA for the CDR3 is TGTGCCAGCAGTTCGGGACTAGCGGGAGGGCCCAGGGCTAGAGAGCAGTACTTC. Translation gives CASSSGLAGGPRAREQYF. The chain combines TRBV28 with TRBJ2-7; TRBD2 aligns across 16 bases. The CDR3 has 18 amino acids. V gave up 4 bases and J gave up 7 bases; unmatched junction bases: 13. Germline assignment: CDR1 MDHEN and CDR2 SYDVKM.

The rearrangement joins TRBV14 to TRBJ2-7; 7 nucleotides line up with TRBD1. V shed 0 bases, J shed 2 bases, and the junction held 4 bases outside the gene matches. Germline CDR1 and CDR2: SGHDN and FVKESK. CDR3 length equals 15 residues. CDR3 amino acids: CASSQEMGTAYEQYF. Here the CDR3 DNA reads TGTGCCAGCAGCCAAGAGATGGGGACAGCCTACGAGCAGTACTTC. Full variable domain (rest looked up from reference TRBV14 and TRBJ2-7): EAGVTQFPSHSVIEKGQTVTLRCDPISGHDNLYWYRRVMGKEIKFLLHFVKESKQDESGMPNNRFLAERTGGTYSTLKVQPAELEDSGVYFCASSQEMGTAYEQYFGPGTRLTVT.

For this clone: A much more abundant neighbour one base away suggests this may be a read error. The chain combines TRBV7-2 with TRBJ1-3; TRBD1 aligns across 8 bases. Germline CDR1 SGHTA, CDR2 FQGNSA. J gave up 0 bases and V 5 bases, and 3 bases lay outside the gene matches. CDR3 length: 15 amino acids. Here the CDR3 reads CASSVTGGSGNTIYF. CDR3 sequence (DNA): TGTGCCAGCAGCGTTACAGGGGGCTCTGGAAACACCATATATTTT.

The rearrangement joins TRBV5-1 to TRBJ2-5, with D tentatively TRBD1 (5 bases). Germline V gene data show CDR1 as SGHRS and CDR2 as YFSETQ. CDR3 size: 12 residues. V lost 2 bases and J lost 10, with 12 bases in between. This chain's CDR3 is CASSFGDRNQYF. The CDR3, as DNA: TGCGCCAGCAGCTTTGGTGACAGAAACCAGTACTTC.

This clone was seen just once. This rearrangement joins TRBV6-6 to TRBJ1-5; the match to TRBD1 covers 7 bases. V gave up 6 bases and J gave up 9 bases; unmatched junction bases: 11. Germline assignment: CDR1 MNHNY and CDR2 SVGAGI (reference sequence). This CDR3 contains 14 residues. CDR3 DNA sequence: TGTGCCAGCAGAGATGGACAGGATAGTCCGCCCCAGCATTTT. Its translation: CASRDGQDSPPQHF.

This clone turned up a few times. The gene calls are TRBV4-1 and TRBJ2-5, with TRBD1 matching over 8 bases. The V gene's germline CDR1 is MGHRA and CDR2 YSYEKL. The CDR3 runs 17 residues. V gave up 3 bases and J gave up 1 base; unmatched junction bases: 10. Here the CDR3 reads CASSHPGGLGSQETQYF. CDR3 bases: TGCGCCAGCAGCCATCCAGGGGGCCTGGGCTCCCAAGAGACCCAGTACTTC.

This clone has just a few counts. The J gene is TRBJ1-6, the V gene TRBV30, with TRBD1 matching 9 bases. There are 14 residues in the CDR3. After removal of 2 bases from V and 7 bases from J, the junction contained 3 bases not matched to a gene. Germline CDR1 GTSNPN, CDR2 SVGIG (reference sequence). As DNA, the CDR3 is TGTGCCTGGAGTCCCGGACAGGGGAATTCACCCCTCCACTTT. Its translation: CAWSPGQGNSPLHF.

This clone has just one count. The chain combines TRBV5-5 with TRBJ2-5; 7 bases are a match to TRBD1. Trimming removed 4 bases from V and 4 bases from J; junction bases left unmatched: 1. The V gene's germline CDR1 is SGHKS and CDR2 YYEKEE (reference sequence). The CDR3 runs to 12 residues. The chain's CDR3 is CASSRDRETQYF. For the CDR3, the DNA is TGTGCCAGCAGCCGGGACAGAGAGACCCAGTACTTC.

The chain carries TRBV11-3 and TRBJ2-4; 8 nucleotides line up with TRBD1. The length of the CDR3 is 13 residues. CDR1 SGHNT and CDR2 YENEEA come from the germline V gene. V dropped 4 bases and J dropped 6; count of bases not matched to a gene: 2. CDR3 sequence reads: CASSSGQGNIQYF. CDR3 sequence (DNA): TGTGCCAGCAGCTCCGGACAGGGAAACATTCAGTACTTC.

The chain links TRBV7-8 to TRBJ1-2, with 10 bases fitting TRBD1. Losses at the gene ends were 7 bases for V and 8 bases for J; bases not matched to a gene: 13. Germline V gene data show CDR1 as SGHVS and CDR2 as FQNEAQ. The CDR3 contains 15 residues. DNA of the CDR3: TGTGCCAGCACCCAGGCGGGACAGGGGTTCGAGGGCTACACCTTC. Amino acids: CASTQAGQGFEGYTF.

This chain uses TRBV28 with TRBJ2-7; no clear D gene. From germline, CDR1 is MDHEN and CDR2 SYDVKM. The CDR3 is 11 amino acids. Trimming removed 6 bases at V and 4 bases at J, with 7 bases between. The DNA for the CDR3 is TGTGCCAGCAGACGGTCGTACGAGCAGTACTTC. This codes for CASRRSYEQYF. The whole variable domain, filled in from reference TRBV28 and TRBJ2-7, reads DVKVTQSSRYLVKRTGEKVFLECVQDMDHENMFWYRQDPGLGLRLIYFSYDVKMKEKGDIPEGYSVSREKKERFSLILESASTNQTSMYLCASRRSYEQYFGPGTRLTVT.

The rearrangement links TRBV29-1 to TRBJ1-2; 7 bases map to TRBD1. The V segment lost 6 bases and the J segment 8 bases; nucleotides outside the gene matches: 12. Germline-derived CDR1 and CDR2 are SQVTM and ANQGSEA. This CDR3 spans 13 amino acids. Here the CDR3 DNA reads TGCAGCGTGACAGGGTCAACCTACCAGGGCTACACCTTC. Amino acid sequence: CSVTGSTYQGYTF.

The V call is TRBV18, the J call TRBJ2-5, with 8 positions matching TRBD2. Germline CDR1 reads KGHSH; CDR2 reads LQKENI. The CDR3 runs 16 residues. V dropped 2 bases and J dropped 1; count of bases not matched to a gene: 6. The CDR3 loop reads CASSPGGGRLQETQYF. CDR3 coding DNA: TGTGCCAGCTCACCAGGGGGCGGGAGGCTCCAAGAGACCCAGTACTTC.

V and J are TRBV5-1 and TRBJ2-3, with D possibly TRBD1 on 5 matching bases. Germline V gene data show CDR1 as SGHRS and CDR2 as YFSETQ. This CDR3 has 15 residues. The ends were cut back, 3 bases at V and 3 bases at J, with 14 bases in the middle. The CDR3 DNA follows: TGCGCCAGCAGCTCTCTCGGCAGGGCGACAGATACGCAGTATTTT. Translating it yields CASSSLGRATDTQYF.

The V call is TRBV6-2 or TRBV6-3, the J call TRBJ2-7; TRBD2 is a possible D gene (8 bases). CDR1 is MNHEY and CDR2 is SVGEGT in the germline V gene. There are 15 residues in the CDR3. V gave up 2 bases and J gave up 7 bases, with 18 bases separating them. As DNA, the CDR3 is TGTGCCAGCAGTTACCCCCCGACAGGGACTAGGGAGCAGTACTTC. Protein: CASSYPPTGTREQYF.

The rearrangement uses TRBV15 and TRBJ1-1, with a weak D call TRBD1 (6 bases). The V gene's germline CDR1 is LNHNV and CDR2 YYDKDF (reference sequence). V lost 0 bases, J lost 4 bases, and 9 bases lay in between. This CDR3 has 14 amino acids. DNA for the CDR3: TGTGCCACCAGCAGAGATCCAGGGGTCACTGAAGCTTTCTTT. Translated, it gives CATSRDPGVTEAFF.

The chain recombines TRBV4-3 with TRBJ2-7; D gene uncertain. This CDR3 is 15 amino acids long. V was cut by 1 base and J by 0 bases, with 10 bases left in between. Germline CDR1 is LGHNA and CDR2 is YSLEER. CDR3 residues: CASSQASGLSYEQYF. Written as DNA, the CDR3 is TGCGCCAGCAGCCAAGCCTCAGGCCTCTCCTACGAGCAGTACTTC.